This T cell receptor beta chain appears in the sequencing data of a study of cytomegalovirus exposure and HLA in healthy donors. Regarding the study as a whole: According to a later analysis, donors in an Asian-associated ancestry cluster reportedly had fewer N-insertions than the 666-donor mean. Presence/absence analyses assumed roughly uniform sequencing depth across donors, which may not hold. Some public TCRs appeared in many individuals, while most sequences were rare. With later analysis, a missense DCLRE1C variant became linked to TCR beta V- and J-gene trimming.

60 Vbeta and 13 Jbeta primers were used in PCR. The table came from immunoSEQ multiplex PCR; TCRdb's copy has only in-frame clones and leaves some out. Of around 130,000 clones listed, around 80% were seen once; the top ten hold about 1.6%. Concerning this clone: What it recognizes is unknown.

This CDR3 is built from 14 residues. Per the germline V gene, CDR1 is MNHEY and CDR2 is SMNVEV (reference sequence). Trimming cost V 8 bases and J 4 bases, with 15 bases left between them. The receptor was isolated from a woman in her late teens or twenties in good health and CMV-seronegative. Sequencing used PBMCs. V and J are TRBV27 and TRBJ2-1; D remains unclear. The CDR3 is CASPTRLLYNEQFF. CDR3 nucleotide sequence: TGTGCCAGCCCTACGCGACTTTTATACAATGAGCAGTTCTTC.